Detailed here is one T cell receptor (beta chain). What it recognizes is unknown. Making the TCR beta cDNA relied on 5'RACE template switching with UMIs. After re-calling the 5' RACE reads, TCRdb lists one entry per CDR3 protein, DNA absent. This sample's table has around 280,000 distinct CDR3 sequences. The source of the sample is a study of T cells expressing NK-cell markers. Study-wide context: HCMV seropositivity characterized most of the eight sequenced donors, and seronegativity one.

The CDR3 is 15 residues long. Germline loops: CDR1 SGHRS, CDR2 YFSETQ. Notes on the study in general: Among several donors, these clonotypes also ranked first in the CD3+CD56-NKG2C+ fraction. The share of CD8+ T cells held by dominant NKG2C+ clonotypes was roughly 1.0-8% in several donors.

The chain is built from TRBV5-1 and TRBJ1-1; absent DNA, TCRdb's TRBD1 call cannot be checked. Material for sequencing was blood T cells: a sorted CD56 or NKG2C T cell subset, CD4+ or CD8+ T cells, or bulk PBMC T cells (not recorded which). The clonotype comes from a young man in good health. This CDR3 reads CASSSPTGVNTEAFF.